This TCR beta chain is drawn from a study of beta chain features in type 1 diabetes. Broader study findings: Over-representation of high TCR-expressing cells was a possible consequence of cDNA sequencing. Moderately but significantly shorter TCRB CDR3s were found in Type 1 diabetes patients in all four CD4+ subsets.

In its sample, this clone was seen a few times. Antigen: not known. There was one heparinised blood draw per donor, averaging about 120 mL. Expressed TCRB transcripts were sequenced, since all the RNA that had been isolated was reverse transcribed. Some clones are missing from TCRdb's copy, which holds only in-frame ones; the method was immunoSEQ multiplex PCR. The sample records tens of thousands of clones, around 49% being singletons. The sequenced sample was central memory CD4+ T cells from blood. The origin of this receptor is a man aged 30 to 39 with type 1 diabetes.

This CDR3 is CASSFRTSGSTDTQYF. The CDR3 bases are TGCGCCAGCAGCTTCCGGACTAGCGGGAGCACAGATACGCAGTATTTT. The V gene is TRBV5-1, the J gene TRBJ2-3, with 11 bases fitting TRBD2. Germline V gene sequence: CDR1 SGHRS, CDR2 YFSETQ. V lost 2 bases to trimming and J lost 0 bases; unmatched junction nucleotides: 2. The length of the CDR3 is 16 residues.